Shown below are 23 T cell receptor beta chains from a single sample sequenced in a study of shared clonotypes between healthy human individuals. The protocol was immunoSEQ multiplex PCR, while the TCRdb copy is restricted to in-frame clones and leaves out a portion. The data hold fewer than 3 million clones, with about 90% observed a single time. Source material: naive CD4+ T cells from PBMCs. Subset described: CD45RA+ positively selected. These receptors came from a man younger than 35 in good health. Some clones in this sample may be carry-over from other donors' samples.

The CDR3 nucleotides read TGTGCCAGCAGCTCCCAAAATCTCAATGAGCAGTTCTTC. Amino acids: CASSSQNLNEQFF. This chain joins TRBV7-2 and TRBJ2-1; D is unclear. Trimming removed 4 bases at V and 6 bases at J, with 10 bases between. CDR3 size: 13 residues. Germline CDR1 SGHTA, CDR2 FQGNSA. Full variable domain (remainder filled in from reference TRBV7-2 and TRBJ2-1): GAGVSQSPSNKVTEKGKDVELRCDPISGHTALYWYRQSLGQGLEFLIYFQGNSAPDKSGLPSDRFSAERTGGSVSTLTIQRTQQEDSAVYLCASSSQNLNEQFFGPGTRLTVL.

The chain carries TRBV9 and TRBJ2-5; D gene uncertain. Trimming left V 0 bases short and J 4 bases short, with 7 bases between. Germline-derived CDR1 and CDR2 are SGDLS and YYNGEE. The CDR3 extends over 13 amino acids. This chain's CDR3 is CASSVEDGETQYF. The DNA of the CDR3 is TGTGCCAGCAGCGTAGAGGACGGAGAGACCCAGTACTTC.

The chain joins TRBV28 to TRBJ1-2; 7 bases agree with TRBD1. The CDR3 is made up of 17 amino acids. V was clipped by 3 bases and J by 4 bases; unmatched bases: 14. Germline loops: CDR1 MDHEN, CDR2 SYDVKM. In DNA, the CDR3 is TGTGCCAGCAGTTTGGGGGACTTAGGGGGCGCAGGCTATGGCTACACCTTC. Translated: CASSLGDLGGAGYGYTF.

This chain connects TRBV10-3 to TRBJ2-1; TRBD2 agrees at 13 bases. V shed 6 bases and J 7 bases; nucleotides not matched to a gene: 3. The CDR3 length is 14 residues. Germline V gives CDR1 ENHRY, CDR2 SYGVKD. The CDR3 DNA reads TGTGCCATCAGCCCGGGACTAGCGGGAAATGAGCAGTTCTTC. Encoded protein: CAISPGLAGNEQFF.

Details on this clone: Other DNA sequences in the same sample also yield this CDR3. The rearrangement uses TRBV20-1 and TRBJ2-1; D not certain. The CDR3 sequence is 11 residues long. The germline gives CDR1 DFQATT, CDR2 SNEGSKA (reference sequence). V was shortened by 3 bases and J by 4 bases, with 4 bases between the two germline ends. CDR3 in DNA: TGCAGTGCTAGGAGGTACAATGAGCAGTTCTTC. Translating gives CSARRYNEQFF.

The chain is built from TRBV19 and TRBJ2-1; TRBD2 matches at 13 bases. CDR1 and CDR2 from the germline V gene are LNHDA and SQIVND (reference sequence). The CDR3 contains 16 residues. The junction had 4 bases not matched to a gene; V was cut back by 7 bases and J by 1 base. CDR3 in DNA: TGTGCCAGTAAACTAGCGGGAGGGCCATCCTACAATGAGCAGTTCTTC. This sequence encodes CASKLAGGPSYNEQFF.

V gene TRBV28 combines with J gene TRBJ2-7, with 7 positions matching TRBD2. Germline CDR1 reads MDHEN; CDR2 reads SYDVKM. After removal of 4 bases from V and 4 bases from J, the junction contained 13 bases not matched to a gene. The CDR3 covers 16 residues. CDR3 residues: CASSYHLSGVAYEQYF. The CDR3 nucleotides read TGTGCCAGCAGTTACCATTTGAGCGGGGTGGCGTACGAGCAGTACTTC.

This clone has a single count. The J gene is TRBJ1-2, the V gene TRBV5-4; D is unresolved. Trimming removed 4 bases from V and 3 bases from J, with 16 bases in between. CDR1 and CDR2 (germline): SGHNT, YYREEE (reference sequence). The CDR3 is 15 amino acids. The CDR3 coding sequence is TGTGCCAGCAGCCGGCGGGCCGCGACCTACTATGGCTACACCTTC. Translating gives CASSRRAATYYGYTF.

The V gene is TRBV19, the J gene TRBJ2-1, with D hard to call. Trimming left V 2 bases short and J 2 bases short, with 13 bases between. In germline, CDR1 is LNHDA, CDR2 SQIVND (reference sequence). The CDR3 covers 16 residues. The CDR3 DNA reads as TGTGCCAGTAGTATATCCCCACCGGATCCCTACAATGAGCAGTTCTTC. This encodes CASSISPPDPYNEQFF.

The chain uses TRBV5-1 and TRBJ2-7, with D possibly TRBD2 on 5 matching bases. Germline CDR1 reads SGHRS; CDR2 reads YFSETQ. V gave up 0 bases and J gave up 3 bases, with 16 bases separating them. The CDR3 sequence is 16 residues long. The CDR3 sequence is CASSLAPVSANYEQYF. CDR3 sequence (DNA): TGCGCCAGCAGCTTGGCCCCCGTTAGCGCAAACTACGAGCAGTACTTC.

The CDR3 spells CASSMKRSSNQPQHF. The CDR3 DNA reads TGTGCCAGTAGTATGAAACGTAGTAGCAATCAGCCCCAGCATTTT. The V and J genes are TRBV19 and TRBJ1-5; D is undetermined. Trimming shortened V by 3 bases and J by 0 bases, and 9 bases separated the two germline ends. The CDR3 has 15 amino acids. CDR1 is LNHDA and CDR2 is SQIVND in the germline V gene (reference sequence).

The chain recombines TRBV7-9 with TRBJ2-7; unclear D gene. Germline lookup yields CDR1 SEHNR and CDR2 FQNEAQ (reference sequence). CDR3 size: 15 residues. The ends were cut back, 1 base at V and 2 bases at J, with 12 bases in the middle. Here the CDR3 reads CASSLDRSSTYEQYF. The CDR3 nucleotides are TGTGCCAGCAGCTTAGACCGATCCTCTACCTACGAGCAGTACTTC.

The rearrangement uses TRBV7-2 and TRBJ2-5; a possible D gene is TRBD2 (5 bases). Germline values: CDR1 SGHTA, CDR2 FQGNSA. CDR3 length equals 14 residues. V was clipped by 1 base and J by 5 bases, with 11 bases between them. In DNA form, the CDR3 reads TGTGCCAGCAGCTTAGTGAGGGTCCGTGAGACCCAGTACTTC. Its protein is CASSLVRVRETQYF.

This clone was detected only a few times. This chain joins TRBV11-2 and TRBJ1-2; 8 bases fit TRBD1. The V gene's germline CDR1 is SGHAT and CDR2 FQNNGV. The CDR3 spans 12 residues. With V trimmed by 4 bases and J by 9 bases, 4 bases remained unmatched. Written as DNA, the CDR3 is TGTGCCAGCAGCTACAACAGGGGGAGCTACACCTTC. Its protein product is CASSYNRGSYTF.

The gene calls are TRBV7-2 and TRBJ2-7; TRBD1 aligns across 10 bases. The V gene's germline CDR1 is SGHTA and CDR2 FQGNSA. The CDR3 extends over 13 amino acids. V trimming: 4 bases; J trimming: 6 bases; junction bases outside the gene matches: 3. DNA of the CDR3: TGTGCCAGCAGCTCCTGGACAGGGGGCGAGCAGTACTTC. It yields the protein CASSSWTGGEQYF.

This chain links TRBV14 with TRBJ2-4; 9 bases align to TRBD2. The germline V gene has CDR1 SGHDN and CDR2 FVKESK. The CDR3 runs to 13 residues. Trimming removed 9 bases from V and 15 bases from J; junction bases left unmatched: 15. The CDR3: CASRNSGSLSLYF. The CDR3 DNA sequence: TGTGCCAGTCGAAATAGCGGGAGTCTATCTCTGTACTTC.

The chain couples TRBV28 to TRBJ2-1; D tentatively fits TRBD1 or TRBD2 (5 bases each). The V gene's germline CDR1 is MDHEN and CDR2 SYDVKM. Trimming stripped 6 bases from V and 14 bases from J, with 20 bases between. This CDR3 has 13 residues. The CDR3 loop reads CASSLLRGGPEFF. The CDR3 DNA reads TGTGCCAGCAGCCTTCTTCGGGGCGGACCCGAGTTCTTC.

The sample holds a few counts of this clone. Other DNA variants within this sample encode the same CDR3. The chain is built from TRBV30 and TRBJ1-5, with a tentative D call TRBD1 (6 bases). The CDR3 runs to 13 residues. CDR1 is GTSNPN, CDR2 SVGIG, per germline (reference sequence). With 5 bases removed from V and 2 bases from J, the gap between germline ends came to 10 bases. The CDR3 is CAWGRQGNQPQHF. The CDR3 DNA reads as TGTGCCTGGGGCAGACAGGGCAATCAGCCCCAGCATTTT.

The chain recombines TRBV28 with TRBJ2-7; 9 bases line up with TRBD1. Germline CDR1 reads MDHEN; CDR2 reads SYDVKM. V trimming: 4 bases; J trimming: 5 bases; junction bases outside the gene matches: 9. The CDR3 has 15 residues. Here the CDR3 DNA reads TGTGCCAGCAGTTCAACCGGGACAGGGAGCAACGAGCAGTACTTC. Translating it yields CASSSTGTGSNEQYF.

Regarding this clone: The sample contains more than one DNA sequence encoding this CDR3. CDR3 residues: CASSVGSSSSYEQYF. The CDR3 DNA reads TGTGCCAGCAGCGTAGGTAGCAGCAGCTCCTACGAGCAGTACTTC. The rearrangement joins TRBV9 to TRBJ2-7; D call uncertain. The CDR3 spans 15 residues. Trimming shortened V by 0 bases and J by 0 bases, and 10 bases separated the two germline ends. Germline assignment: CDR1 SGDLS and CDR2 YYNGEE.

The chain has TRBV18 and TRBJ2-7, with D possibly being TRBD2 (5 bases). This CDR3 comprises 14 residues. With 3 bases removed from V and 12 bases from J, the gap between germline ends came to 21 bases. Germline lookup yields CDR1 KGHSH and CDR2 LQKENI. CDR3 nucleotides: TGTGCCAGCTCACCGCTGCCGGGGTCAACCTGGCGGTACTTC. Protein product: CASSPLPGSTWRYF.

The genes are TRBV9 and TRBJ2-1; tentative D call: TRBD1 (6 bases). The CDR3 spans 16 residues. Germline V gene sequence: CDR1 SGDLS, CDR2 YYNGEE. V dropped 5 bases and J dropped 1 base, with 16 bases sitting between them. The CDR3 protein is CASSPTGSPSYNEQFF. The CDR3 nucleotides are TGTGCCAGCAGTCCTACAGGGAGCCCTTCCTACAATGAGCAGTTCTTC.

CDR3 loop: CASSVPLGGTGSTGELFF. CDR3 DNA sequence: TGTGCCAGCAGCGTCCCCCTGGGGGGGACAGGGAGTACCGGGGAGCTGTTTTTT. The chain uses TRBV9 and TRBJ2-2, with 9 positions matching TRBD1. This CDR3 has 18 amino acids. Germline V lookup: CDR1 SGDLS, CDR2 YYNGEE. The junction had 13 bases not matched to a gene; V was cut back by 2 bases and J by 5 bases.